This T cell receptor (beta chain) came from a study of control samples from healthy donors and cancer patients. The CDR3 is 15 amino acids. CDR1 SGDLS and CDR2 YYNGEE come from the germline V gene. With 3 bases clipped from V and 5 bases from J, the junction kept 3 bases outside the gene matches. Assay used: immunoSEQ multiplex PCR; TCRdb lists only in-frame clones, some missing. The data show under 150,000 clones, roughly 94% seen once. The chain uses TRBV9 and TRBJ2-1; 12 bases agree with TRBD2. This clonotype was sampled from a man aged 25-40 years in good health. Sequencing was performed on blood. The CDR3 loop reads CASSASSGGDNEQFF. CDR3 coding DNA: TGTGCCAGCAGCGCATCTAGCGGGGGGGACAATGAGCAGTTCTTC.